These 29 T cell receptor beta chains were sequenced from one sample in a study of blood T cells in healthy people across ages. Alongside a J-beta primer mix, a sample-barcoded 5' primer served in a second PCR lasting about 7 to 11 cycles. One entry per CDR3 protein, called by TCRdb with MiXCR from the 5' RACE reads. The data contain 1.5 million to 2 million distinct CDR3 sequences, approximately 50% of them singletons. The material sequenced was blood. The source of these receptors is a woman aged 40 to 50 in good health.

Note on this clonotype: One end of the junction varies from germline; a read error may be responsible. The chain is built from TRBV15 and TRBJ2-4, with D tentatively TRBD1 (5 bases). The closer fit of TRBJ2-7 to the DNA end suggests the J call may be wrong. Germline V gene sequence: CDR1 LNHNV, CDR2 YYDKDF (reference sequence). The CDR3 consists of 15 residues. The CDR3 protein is CVTSRDKGSGYEQYF. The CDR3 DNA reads TGTGTCACCAGCAGAGATAAGGGGTCCGGGTACGAGCAGTACTTC.

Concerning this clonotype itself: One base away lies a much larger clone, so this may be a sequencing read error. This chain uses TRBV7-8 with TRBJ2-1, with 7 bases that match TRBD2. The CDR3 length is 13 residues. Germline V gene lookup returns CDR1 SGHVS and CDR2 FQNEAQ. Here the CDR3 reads CTSNPWGGYEQFF. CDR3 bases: TGTACCAGCAACCCTTGGGGGGGGTATGAGCAGTTCTTC.

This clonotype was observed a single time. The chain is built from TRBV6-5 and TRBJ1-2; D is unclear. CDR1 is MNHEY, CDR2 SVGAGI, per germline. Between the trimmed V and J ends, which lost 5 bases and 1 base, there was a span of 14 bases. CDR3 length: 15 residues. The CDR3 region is CASSVDHFFNYGYTF. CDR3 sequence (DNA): TGTGCCAGCAGTGTAGACCACTTCTTTAACTATGGCTACACCTTC.

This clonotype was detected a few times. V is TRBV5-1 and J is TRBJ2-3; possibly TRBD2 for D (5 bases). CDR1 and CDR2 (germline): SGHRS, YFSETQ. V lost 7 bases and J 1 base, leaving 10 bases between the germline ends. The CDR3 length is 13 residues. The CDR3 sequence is CASYTEGTDTQYF. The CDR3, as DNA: TGCGCCAGCTACACGGAGGGCACAGATACGCAGTATTTT.

The CDR3 is CSVDRGQNNEQFF. CDR3 sequence (DNA): TGCAGCGTTGACAGGGGCCAGAACAATGAGCAGTTCTTC. The chain is built from TRBV29-1 and TRBJ2-1; D is possibly TRBD1 (6 bases). This CDR3 contains 13 residues. Germline-derived CDR1 and CDR2 are SQVTM and ANQGSEA. Trimming shortened V by 3 bases and J by 5 bases, and 11 bases separated the two germline ends.

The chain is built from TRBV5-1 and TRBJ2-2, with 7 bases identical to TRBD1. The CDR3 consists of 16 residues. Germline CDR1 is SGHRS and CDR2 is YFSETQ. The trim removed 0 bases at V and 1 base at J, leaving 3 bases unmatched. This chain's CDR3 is CASSLVTGVNTGELFF. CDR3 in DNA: TGCGCCAGCAGCTTGGTTACAGGGGTGAACACCGGGGAGCTGTTTTTT.

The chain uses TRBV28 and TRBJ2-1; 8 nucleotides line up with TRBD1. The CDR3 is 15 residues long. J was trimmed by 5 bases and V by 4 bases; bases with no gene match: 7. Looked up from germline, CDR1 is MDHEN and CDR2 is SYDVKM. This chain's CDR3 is CASSWAGQDNNEQFF. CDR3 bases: TGTGCCAGCAGTTGGGCGGGACAGGATAACAATGAGCAGTTCTTC.

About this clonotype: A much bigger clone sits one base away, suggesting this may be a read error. For the CDR3, the DNA is TGTGCCATCAGCGAGCAAAGGGGACAAGTGGGCAATGAGCAGTACTTC. This sequence encodes CAISEQRGQVGNEQYF. This chain connects TRBV10-3 to TRBJ2-7, with D maybe TRBD1 (6 bases). The CDR3 extends over 16 amino acids. Germline CDR1 is ENHRY and CDR2 is SYGVKD. V was shortened by 6 bases and J by 7 bases, with 25 bases between the two germline ends.

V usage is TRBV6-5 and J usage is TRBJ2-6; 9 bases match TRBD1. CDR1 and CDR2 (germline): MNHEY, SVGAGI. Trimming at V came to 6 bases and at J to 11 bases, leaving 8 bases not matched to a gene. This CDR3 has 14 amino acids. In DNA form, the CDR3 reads TGTGCCAGCAGAGGGTCCGGGACAGGGCACGTCCTGACTTTC. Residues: CASRGSGTGHVLTF.

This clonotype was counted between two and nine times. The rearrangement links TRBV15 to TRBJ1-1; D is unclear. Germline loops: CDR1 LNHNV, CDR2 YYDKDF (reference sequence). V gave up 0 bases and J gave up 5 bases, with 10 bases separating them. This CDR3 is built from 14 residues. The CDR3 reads CATSRDTAGTEAFF. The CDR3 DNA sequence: TGTGCCACCAGCAGAGATACCGCGGGGACTGAAGCTTTCTTT.

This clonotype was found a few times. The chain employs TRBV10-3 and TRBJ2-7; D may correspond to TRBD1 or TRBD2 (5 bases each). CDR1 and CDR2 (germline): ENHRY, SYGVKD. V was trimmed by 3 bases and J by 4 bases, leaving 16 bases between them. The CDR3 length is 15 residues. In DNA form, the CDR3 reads TGTGCCATCAGTGAAGGGCAGGGACGTTTGTACGAGCAGTACTTC. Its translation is CAISEGQGRLYEQYF.

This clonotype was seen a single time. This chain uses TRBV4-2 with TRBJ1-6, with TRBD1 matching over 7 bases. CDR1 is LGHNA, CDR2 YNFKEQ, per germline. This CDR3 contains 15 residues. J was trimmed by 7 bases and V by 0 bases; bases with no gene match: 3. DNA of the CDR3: TGTGCCAGCAGCCAAGAGGGGACAGAGAATTCACCCCTCCACTTT. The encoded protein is CASSQEGTENSPLHF.

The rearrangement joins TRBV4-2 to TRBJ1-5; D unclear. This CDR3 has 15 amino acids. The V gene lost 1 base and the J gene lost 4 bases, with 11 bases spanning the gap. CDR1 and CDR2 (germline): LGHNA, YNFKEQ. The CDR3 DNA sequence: TGTGCCAGCAGCCAAGTGGACGGATTTAATCAGCCCCAGCATTTT. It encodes CASSQVDGFNQPQHF.

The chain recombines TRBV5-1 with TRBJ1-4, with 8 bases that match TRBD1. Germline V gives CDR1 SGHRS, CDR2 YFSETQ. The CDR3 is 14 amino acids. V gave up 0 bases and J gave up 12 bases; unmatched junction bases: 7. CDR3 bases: TGCGCCAGCAGCTTGGCGGGACAGGCGAATCAACTGTTTTTT. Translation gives CASSLAGQANQLFF.

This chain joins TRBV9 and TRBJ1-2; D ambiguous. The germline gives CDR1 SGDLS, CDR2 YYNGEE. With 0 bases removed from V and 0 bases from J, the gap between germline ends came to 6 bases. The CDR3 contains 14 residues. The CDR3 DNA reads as TGTGCCAGCAGCGTAGAAGGGACTAACTATGGCTACACCTTC. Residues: CASSVEGTNYGYTF.

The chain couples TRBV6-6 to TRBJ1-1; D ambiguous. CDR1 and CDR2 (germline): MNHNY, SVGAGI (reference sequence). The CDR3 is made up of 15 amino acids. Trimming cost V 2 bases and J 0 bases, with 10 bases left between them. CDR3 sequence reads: CASSYPSGMNTEAFF. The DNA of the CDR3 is TGTGCCAGCAGTTACCCCAGTGGGATGAACACTGAAGCTTTCTTT.

In DNA form, the CDR3 reads TGCGCCAGCAGTCGGGATGCAAACAATGAGCAGTTCTTC. Translated: CASSRDANNEQFF. The chain employs TRBV10-1 and TRBJ2-1; tentatively, D is TRBD2 (5 bases). The ends were cut back, 5 bases at V and 5 bases at J, with 10 bases in the middle. This CDR3 comprises 13 residues. CDR1 is WNHNN and CDR2 is SYGVQD in the germline V gene (reference sequence).

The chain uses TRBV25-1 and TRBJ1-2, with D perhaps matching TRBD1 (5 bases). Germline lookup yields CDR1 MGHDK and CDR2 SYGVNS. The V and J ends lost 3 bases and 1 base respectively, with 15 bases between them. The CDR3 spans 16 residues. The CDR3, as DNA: TGTGCCAGCAGTGAGGGTACAGCGGGGCTTAACTATGGCTACACCTTC. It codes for CASSEGTAGLNYGYTF.

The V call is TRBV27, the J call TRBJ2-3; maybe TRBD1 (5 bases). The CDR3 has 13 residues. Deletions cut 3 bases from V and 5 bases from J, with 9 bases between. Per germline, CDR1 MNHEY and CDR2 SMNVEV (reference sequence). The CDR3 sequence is CASSFGHLDTQYF. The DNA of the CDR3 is TGTGCCAGCAGTTTTGGACATTTAGATACGCAGTATTTT.

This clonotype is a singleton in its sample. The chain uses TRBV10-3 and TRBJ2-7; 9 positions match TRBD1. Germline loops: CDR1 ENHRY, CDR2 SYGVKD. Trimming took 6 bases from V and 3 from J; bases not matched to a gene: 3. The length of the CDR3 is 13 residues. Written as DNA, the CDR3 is TGTGCCATCAGACCGGGACAGGGCTACGAGCAGTACTTC. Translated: CAIRPGQGYEQYF.

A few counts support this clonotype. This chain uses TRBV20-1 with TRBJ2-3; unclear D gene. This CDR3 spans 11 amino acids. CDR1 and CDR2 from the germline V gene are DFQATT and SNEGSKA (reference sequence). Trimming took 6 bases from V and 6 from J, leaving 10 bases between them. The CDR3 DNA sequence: TGCAGTGCCCTAGTACGCGATACGCAGTATTTT. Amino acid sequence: CSALVRDTQYF.

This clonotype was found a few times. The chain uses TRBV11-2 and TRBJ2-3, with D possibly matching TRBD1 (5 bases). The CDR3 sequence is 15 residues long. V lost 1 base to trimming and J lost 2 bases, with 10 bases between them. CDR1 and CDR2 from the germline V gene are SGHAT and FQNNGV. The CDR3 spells CASSLGPGYTDTQYF. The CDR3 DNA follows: TGTGCCAGCAGCTTAGGTCCAGGGTACACAGATACGCAGTATTTT.

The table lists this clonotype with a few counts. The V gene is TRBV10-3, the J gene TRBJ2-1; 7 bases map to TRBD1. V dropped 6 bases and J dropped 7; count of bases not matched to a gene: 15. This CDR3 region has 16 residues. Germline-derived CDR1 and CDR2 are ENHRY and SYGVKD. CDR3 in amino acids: CAISSRTGTVGNEQFF. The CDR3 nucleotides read TGTGCCATCAGCAGTCGTACAGGGACAGTAGGGAATGAGCAGTTCTTC.

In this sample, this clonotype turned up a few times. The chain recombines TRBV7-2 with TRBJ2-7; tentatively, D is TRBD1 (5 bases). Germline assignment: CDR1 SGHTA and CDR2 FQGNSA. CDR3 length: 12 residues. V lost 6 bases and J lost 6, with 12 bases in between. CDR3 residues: CASSLGVSEQYF. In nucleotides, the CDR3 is TGTGCCAGCAGTCTAGGGGTTTCCGAGCAGTACTTC.

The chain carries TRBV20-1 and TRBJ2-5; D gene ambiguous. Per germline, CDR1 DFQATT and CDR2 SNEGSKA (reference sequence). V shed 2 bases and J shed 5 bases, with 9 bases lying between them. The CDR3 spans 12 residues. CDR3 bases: TGCAGTGCTAGATACAGTGGGGAGACCCAGTACTTC. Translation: CSARYSGETQYF.

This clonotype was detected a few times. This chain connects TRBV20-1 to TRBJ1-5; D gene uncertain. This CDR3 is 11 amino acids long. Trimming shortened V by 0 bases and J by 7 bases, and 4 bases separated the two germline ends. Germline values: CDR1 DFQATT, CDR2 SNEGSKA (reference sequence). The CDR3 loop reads CSARDQQPQHF. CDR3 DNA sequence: TGCAGTGCTAGAGATCAACAGCCCCAGCATTTT.

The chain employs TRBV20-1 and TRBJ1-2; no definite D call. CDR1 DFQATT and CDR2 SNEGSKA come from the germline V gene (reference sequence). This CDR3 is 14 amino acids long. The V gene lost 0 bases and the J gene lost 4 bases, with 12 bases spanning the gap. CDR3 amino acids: CSARETGLSYGYTF. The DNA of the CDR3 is TGCAGTGCTAGAGAGACGGGCCTCAGCTATGGCTACACCTTC.

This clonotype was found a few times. The chain's CDR3 is CASSGYSGGSPLHF. CDR3 DNA: TGTGCCAGCAGCGGGTACAGCGGCGGTTCACCCCTCCACTTT. J is TRBJ1-6 and V is TRBV7-8, with D unresolved. CDR1 is SGHVS, CDR2 FQNEAQ, per germline. Trimming took off 5 bases at V and 9 bases at J, with 14 bases between the two ends. The CDR3 length is 14 residues.

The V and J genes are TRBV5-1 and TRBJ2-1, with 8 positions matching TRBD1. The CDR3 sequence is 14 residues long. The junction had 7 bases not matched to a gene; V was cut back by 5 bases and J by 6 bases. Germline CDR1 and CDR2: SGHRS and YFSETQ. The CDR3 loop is CASRTGDPGNEQFF. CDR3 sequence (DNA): TGCGCCAGCAGGACAGGGGACCCCGGCAATGAGCAGTTCTTC.